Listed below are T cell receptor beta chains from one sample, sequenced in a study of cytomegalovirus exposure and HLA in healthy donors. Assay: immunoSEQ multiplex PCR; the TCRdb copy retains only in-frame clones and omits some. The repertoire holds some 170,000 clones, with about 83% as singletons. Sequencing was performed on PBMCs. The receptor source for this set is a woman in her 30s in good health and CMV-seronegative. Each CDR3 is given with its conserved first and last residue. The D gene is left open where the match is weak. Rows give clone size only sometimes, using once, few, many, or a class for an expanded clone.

CDR3aa: CASSQTTGGYTEAFF
d_gene: TRBD1
abundance: NA
v_gene: TRBV5-5
j_gene: TRBJ1-1

CDR3aa: CASSSSGGPYEQYF
d_gene: NA
abundance: NA
v_gene: TRBV6-5
j_gene: TRBJ2-7

CDR3aa: CASSQGDGTGSYEQYF
d_gene: TRBD1
abundance: NA
v_gene: TRBV4-1
j_gene: TRBJ2-7

CDR3aa: CASSLTQANYGYTF
d_gene: NA
abundance: NA
v_gene: TRBV5-1
j_gene: TRBJ1-2

CDR3aa: CASTRDSSYNEQFF
d_gene: TRBD1
abundance: NA
v_gene: TRBV19
j_gene: TRBJ2-1

CDR3aa: CASSLDSFYGYTF
d_gene: NA
abundance: NA
v_gene: TRBV7-2
j_gene: TRBJ1-2

CDR3aa: CSAIGGTGANEQFF
d_gene: TRBD1
abundance: NA
v_gene: TRBV29-1
j_gene: TRBJ2-1

CDR3aa: CASSQDQGNTEAFF
d_gene: NA
abundance: NA
v_gene: TRBV4-1
j_gene: TRBJ1-1

CDR3aa: CASSPGDRSVGEAFF
d_gene: TRBD1
abundance: NA
v_gene: TRBV5-1
j_gene: TRBJ1-1

CDR3aa: CASSGTGFYEQYF
d_gene: TRBD1
abundance: NA
v_gene: TRBV5-1
j_gene: TRBJ2-7

CDR3aa: CASSRGQVNQPQHF
d_gene: TRBD1
abundance: NA
v_gene: TRBV4-1
j_gene: TRBJ1-5

CDR3aa: CASSDATGLNTEAFF
d_gene: NA
abundance: NA
v_gene: TRBV9
j_gene: TRBJ1-1

CDR3aa: CASSYSMKGRDYGYTF
d_gene: NA
abundance: once
v_gene: TRBV6-8
j_gene: TRBJ1-2

CDR3aa: CASSKVERGPRVDEQYF
d_gene: NA
abundance: NA
v_gene: TRBV21-1
j_gene: TRBJ2-7

CDR3aa: CAWRRGATEAFF
d_gene: NA
abundance: NA
v_gene: TRBV30
j_gene: TRBJ1-1

CDR3aa: CASSDRTGAVNTIYF
d_gene: TRBD1
abundance: NA
v_gene: TRBV4-3
j_gene: TRBJ1-3

CDR3aa: CAISESGGGASETQYF
d_gene: TRBD2
abundance: NA
v_gene: TRBV10-3
j_gene: TRBJ2-5

CDR3aa: CASSFGTRYPGELFF
d_gene: TRBD2
abundance: NA
v_gene: TRBV28
j_gene: TRBJ2-2

CDR3aa: CASSPPSGGASEQYF
d_gene: TRBD2
abundance: NA
v_gene: TRBV19
j_gene: TRBJ2-7

CDR3aa: CASSPGQGSIYEQFF
d_gene: TRBD1
abundance: NA
v_gene: TRBV5-1
j_gene: TRBJ2-1

CDR3aa: CASSQNPPIPAVINNEQFF
d_gene: NA
abundance: NA
v_gene: TRBV4-3
j_gene: TRBJ2-1

CDR3aa: CASRGQGKDYGYTF
d_gene: TRBD1
abundance: NA
v_gene: TRBV5-1
j_gene: TRBJ1-2

CDR3aa: CASSLGSPTGYTGELFF
d_gene: NA
abundance: NA
v_gene: TRBV11-3
j_gene: TRBJ2-2

CDR3aa: CAISGTGLTEAFF
d_gene: NA
abundance: NA
v_gene: TRBV10-3
j_gene: TRBJ1-1

CDR3aa: CATSRDGTGAAGNTIYF
d_gene: TRBD1
abundance: NA
v_gene: TRBV15
j_gene: TRBJ1-3

CDR3aa: CASSPRLGETQYF
d_gene: NA
abundance: NA
v_gene: TRBV6-6
j_gene: TRBJ2-5

CDR3aa: CASSQGDSPNEQYF
d_gene: NA
abundance: NA
v_gene: TRBV4-3
j_gene: TRBJ2-7

CDR3aa: CASDTRPSTGELFF
d_gene: NA
abundance: NA
v_gene: TRBV5-8
j_gene: TRBJ2-2

CDR3aa: CASSQDEGIVNSPLHF
d_gene: NA
abundance: NA
v_gene: TRBV4-1
j_gene: TRBJ1-6

CDR3aa: CASRPGSGDTEAFF
d_gene: NA
abundance: NA
v_gene: TRBV7-6
j_gene: TRBJ1-1

CDR3aa: CATSRAFSRISGNTIYF
d_gene: NA
abundance: NA
v_gene: TRBV15
j_gene: TRBJ1-3

CDR3aa: CASSPPSAGPLWETQYF
d_gene: NA
abundance: NA
v_gene: TRBV7-2
j_gene: TRBJ2-5

CDR3aa: CASSGSGGTQETQYF
d_gene: TRBD2
abundance: NA
v_gene: TRBV5-4
j_gene: TRBJ2-5

CDR3aa: CASSLAGGPYNEQFF
d_gene: NA
abundance: NA
v_gene: TRBV7-8
j_gene: TRBJ2-1

CDR3aa: CASSPTTPGNTIYF
d_gene: NA
abundance: NA
v_gene: TRBV6-6
j_gene: TRBJ1-3

CDR3aa: CASSLDTGPILGEKLFF
d_gene: NA
abundance: NA
v_gene: TRBV5-4
j_gene: TRBJ1-4

CDR3aa: CASSAQVNYGYTF
d_gene: NA
abundance: NA
v_gene: TRBV19
j_gene: TRBJ1-2

CDR3aa: CASSFSGTGIWAPLHF
d_gene: TRBD1
abundance: NA
v_gene: TRBV5-6
j_gene: TRBJ1-6

CDR3aa: CASRIQGLEVNTEAFF
d_gene: NA
abundance: NA
v_gene: TRBV19
j_gene: TRBJ1-1

CDR3aa: CASSPATSNLDTQYF
d_gene: NA
abundance: NA
v_gene: TRBV18
j_gene: TRBJ2-3

CDR3aa: CASSLGGTNTEAFF
d_gene: NA
abundance: NA
v_gene: TRBV5-4
j_gene: TRBJ1-1

CDR3aa: CASSSIIGVRFDNEQFF
d_gene: NA
abundance: NA
v_gene: TRBV27
j_gene: TRBJ2-1

CDR3aa: CASNTGVDYGYTF
d_gene: TRBD1
abundance: NA
v_gene: TRBV7-9
j_gene: TRBJ1-2

CDR3aa: CASSIGGGVGETQYF
d_gene: TRBD2
abundance: NA
v_gene: TRBV19
j_gene: TRBJ2-5

CDR3aa: CASSLVRDGYTF
d_gene: NA
abundance: NA
v_gene: TRBV11-2
j_gene: TRBJ1-2

CDR3aa: CANAVAPDQPQHF
d_gene: NA
abundance: NA
v_gene: TRBV10-3
j_gene: TRBJ1-5

CDR3aa: CASSQDGGAFYNEQFF
d_gene: TRBD2
abundance: NA
v_gene: TRBV4-1
j_gene: TRBJ2-1

CDR3aa: CAWHQPDRTVEGYTF
d_gene: NA
abundance: NA
v_gene: TRBV30
j_gene: TRBJ1-2

CDR3aa: CASSSSGGAANEQFF
d_gene: TRBD2
abundance: NA
v_gene: TRBV6-4
j_gene: TRBJ2-1

CDR3aa: CASSYHSQDYNEQFF
d_gene: NA
abundance: NA
v_gene: TRBV6-5
j_gene: TRBJ2-1

CDR3aa: CASSRTGEETEAFF
d_gene: TRBD1
abundance: NA
v_gene: TRBV18
j_gene: TRBJ1-1

CDR3aa: CASSPRTSGYTDTQYF
d_gene: TRBD2
abundance: NA
v_gene: TRBV6-6
j_gene: TRBJ2-3

CDR3aa: CASSYRGAGQPQHF
d_gene: NA
abundance: NA
v_gene: TRBV27
j_gene: TRBJ1-5

CDR3aa: CASSQEGDEQYF
d_gene: NA
abundance: NA
v_gene: TRBV4-1
j_gene: TRBJ2-7

CDR3aa: CASSLVGGQGRSPLHF
d_gene: TRBD1
abundance: NA
v_gene: TRBV5-8
j_gene: TRBJ1-6

CDR3aa: CAISDAGSHQPQHF
d_gene: NA
abundance: NA
v_gene: TRBV10-3
j_gene: TRBJ1-5

CDR3aa: CASGFDNEQYF
d_gene: NA
abundance: few
v_gene: TRBV12-5
j_gene: TRBJ2-7

CDR3aa: CASSPDRGPHYGYTF
d_gene: TRBD1
abundance: NA
v_gene: TRBV27
j_gene: TRBJ1-2

CDR3aa: CASSRQAASTEAFF
d_gene: NA
abundance: NA
v_gene: TRBV9
j_gene: TRBJ1-1